The TCR beta chain under discussion was sequenced for a study of molecular identifiers for immune sequencing clone quantification. Broader study findings: Reportedly, one cell's Jurkat TCR RNA was detected within 1,200,000 naive CD8 cells. Whereas clones above 20 RNA copies held under 1% of naive-cell molecules, they held over 98% of effector molecules.

Methods described previously were used for bulk TCR libraries, and listed TCR primers were applied. TCRdb independently ran MiXCR on the PCR reads; one entry per CDR3 protein. This table has approximately 90,000 distinct CDR3 sequences, roughly 24% appearing once. This clonotype appeared many times. The antigen is undetermined. Per the germline V gene, CDR1 is MDHEN and CDR2 is SYDVKM. The CDR3 has 16 amino acids. Trimming removed 4 bases from V and 0 bases from J; junction bases left unmatched: 9. The sorting of naive CD8 T cells used the CD8+CD4-CCR7+CD45RA+ phenotype. The sample consisted of naive CD8+ T cells from blood, with Jurkat cell RNA spiked in. Subset indicated: FACS-sorted CD8+CD4-CCR7+CD45RA+ naive T cells. The V call is TRBV28, the J call TRBJ2-7, with TRBD1 matching over 7 bases. The sequence derives from a human donor in good health. Some libraries in this study had Jurkat cell RNA spiked in. CDR3 DNA: TGTGCCAGCAGTTCCGACAGGGCCCAACCCTCCTACGAGCAGTACTTC. Protein sequence: CASSSDRAQPSYEQYF.